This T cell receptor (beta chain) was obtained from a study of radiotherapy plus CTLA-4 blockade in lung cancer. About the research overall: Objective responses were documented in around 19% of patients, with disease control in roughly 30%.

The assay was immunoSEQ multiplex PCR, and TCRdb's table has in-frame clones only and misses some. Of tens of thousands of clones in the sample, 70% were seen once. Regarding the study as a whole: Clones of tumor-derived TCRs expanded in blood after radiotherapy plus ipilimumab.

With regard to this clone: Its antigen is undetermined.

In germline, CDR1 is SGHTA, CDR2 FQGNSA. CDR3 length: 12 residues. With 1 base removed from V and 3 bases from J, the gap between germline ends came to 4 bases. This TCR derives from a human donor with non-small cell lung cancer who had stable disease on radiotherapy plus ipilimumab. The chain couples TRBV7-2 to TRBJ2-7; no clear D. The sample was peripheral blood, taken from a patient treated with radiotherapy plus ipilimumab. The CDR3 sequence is CASSLDHYEQYF. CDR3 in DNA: TGTGCCAGCAGCTTAGACCACTACGAGCAGTACTTC.